This T cell receptor (beta chain) was identified during a study of cytomegalovirus exposure and HLA in healthy donors. This clone was seen a handful of times. V trimming: 4 bases; J trimming: 8 bases; junction bases outside the gene matches: 12. The CDR3 has 15 amino acids. Germline V gives CDR1 SGHTA, CDR2 FQGNSA. Both 60 Vbeta primers and 13 Jbeta primers went into the PCR. Libraries were prepared by immunoSEQ multiplex PCR; TCRdb keeps only in-frame clonotypes and omits some of them. The sample holds some 130,000 clones, around 75% seen once. Sample: PBMCs. This receptor was obtained from a man aged 35 to 55 in good health and CMV-seronegative. The chain combines TRBV7-2 with TRBJ1-2; 8 bases are shared with TRBD1. The CDR3 is CASSSPGTGITGYTF. Written as DNA, the CDR3 is TGTGCCAGCAGCTCCCCCGGGACAGGCATTACCGGCTACACCTTC.